These 7 T cell receptor beta chains were sequenced from one sample in a study of blood T cell repertoires in COVID-19. Repertoires were generated with immunoSEQ multiplex PCR, while TCRdb's copy carries only in-frame clones and drops some. The sample consists of 250,000 to 350,000 clones, about nine tenths of them appearing once. Input material: peripheral blood. The source is a man aged 18 to 30 with active or convalescent COVID-19.

The chain is built from TRBV9 and TRBJ1-2, with D uncertain. Per the germline V gene, CDR1 is SGDLS and CDR2 is YYNGEE. The CDR3 totals 13 residues. Trimming left V 0 bases short and J 4 bases short, with 7 bases between. This CDR3 is CASSVGHTYGYTF. CDR3 nucleotides: TGTGCCAGCAGCGTAGGCCACACCTATGGCTACACCTTC.

This chain uses TRBV10-3 with TRBJ1-2; possible D gene TRBD1, 5 bases. V lost 0 bases to trimming and J lost 7 bases, with 6 bases between them. CDR1 ENHRY and CDR2 SYGVKD come from the germline V gene. The CDR3 spans 12 residues. CDR3 nucleotide sequence: TGTGCCATCAGTGAGTCAACAGGTGGCTACACCTTC. Translating gives CAISESTGGYTF.

This clone showed up just a few times. The chain couples TRBV28 to TRBJ1-1; TRBD1 matches 9 bases. Germline V gene data show CDR1 as MDHEN and CDR2 as SYDVKM. This CDR3 comprises 19 residues. V gave up 1 base and J gave up 0 bases; unmatched junction bases: 12. CDR3 in amino acids: CASSLSSHRGQLLNTEAFF. The CDR3 DNA reads as TGTGCCAGCAGTTTATCCTCCCACAGGGGGCAGTTGTTGAACACTGAAGCTTTCTTT. Filled out from reference TRBV28 and TRBJ1-1, the complete variable domain reads DVKVTQSSRYLVKRTGEKVFLECVQDMDHENMFWYRQDPGLGLRLIYFSYDVKMKEKGDIPEGYSVSREKKERFSLILESASTNQTSMYLCASSLSSHRGQLLNTEAFFGQGTRLTVV.

The rearrangement links TRBV5-5 to TRBJ1-5, with D possibly being TRBD1 (5 bases). The CDR3 covers 15 residues. Germline lookup yields CDR1 SGHKS and CDR2 YYEKEE (reference sequence). V was pared by 0 bases and J by 5 bases, with 12 bases between. CDR3 loop: CASSLDTGVDQPQHF. CDR3 nucleotides: TGTGCCAGCAGCTTGGATACGGGGGTTGATCAGCCCCAGCATTTT.

This clone was seen once. Additional DNA sequences in this sample encode the identical CDR3. This chain joins TRBV27 and TRBJ2-1; 9 bases match TRBD2. The CDR3 runs to 15 residues. The germline gives CDR1 MNHEY, CDR2 SMNVEV (reference sequence). V gave up 6 bases and J gave up 1 base; unmatched junction bases: 4. In DNA form, the CDR3 reads TGTGCCAGCAGCATAGCGGGAGATTCCTACAATGAGCAGTTCTTC. Protein sequence: CASSIAGDSYNEQFF.

This chain links TRBV13 with TRBJ2-2, with 16 nucleotides matching TRBD2. The CDR3 spans 20 residues. The J segment lost 3 bases and the V segment lost 4 bases, leaving 11 bases of the junction unmatched. Germline V lookup: CDR1 PRHDT, CDR2 FYEKMQ (reference sequence). The CDR3 loop reads CASSSPGLAGGPPDTGELFF. The CDR3 DNA follows: TGTGCCAGCAGCTCACCGGGACTAGCGGGGGGGCCGCCGGACACCGGGGAGCTGTTTTTT.

The J gene is TRBJ2-2, the V gene TRBV2; D may be TRBD1 (6 bases). The CDR3 runs to 15 residues. Trimming cost V 7 bases and J 8 bases, with 20 bases left between them. Per the germline V gene, CDR1 is SNHLY and CDR2 is FYNNEI. Here the CDR3 reads CASTLSWGRSGELFF. In DNA form, the CDR3 reads TGTGCCAGCACTCTGAGCTGGGGGCGCTCGGGGGAGCTGTTTTTT. The whole variable domain, remainder taken from reference TRBV2 and TRBJ2-2, is EPEVTQTPSHQVTQMGQEVILRCVPISNHLYFYWYRQILGQKVEFLVSFYNNEISEKSEIFDDQFSVERPDGSNFTLKIRSTKLEDSAMYFCASTLSWGRSGELFFGEGSRLTVL.